One and the same sample provided the 3 T cell receptor beta chains below, sequenced in a study of memory CD4+ T cells and cytomegalovirus serostatus (dated by TCRdb to the late 2010s). A FACSAria II was used to sort memory CD4+ T cells, defined as single viable CD3+CD4+CD8-CD45RO+ cells. The library was made by the immunoSEQ multiplex PCR assay. The clones in this table, taken by TCRdb from immuneACCESS, are in-frame only. Not every clone is retained; where verified, under half of the shortfall comes from an unresolved V gene, and the cause of the rest is unknown. The sample has roughly 49,000 clones on record, roughly 78% of them singletons. 0.77% of the sample comes from the top ten. Sequencing used memory CD4+ T cells from blood. Receptor source: an adult in good health and CMV-seronegative.

This chain uses TRBV5-4 with TRBJ1-1, with TRBD1 as a possible D gene (6 bases). Looked up from germline, CDR1 is SGHNT and CDR2 is YYREEE (reference sequence). This CDR3 is 15 amino acids long. V was trimmed by 4 bases and J by 0 bases, leaving 13 bases between them. CDR3: CASSRQDGLNTEAFF. DNA of the CDR3: TGTGCCAGCAGCAGACAGGACGGGCTGAACACTGAAGCTTTCTTT. The entire variable domain, with the rest obtained from reference TRBV5-4 and TRBJ1-1, is as follows: ETGVTQSPTHLIKTRGQQVTLRCSSQSGHNTVSWYQQALGQGPQFIFQYYREEENGRGNFPPRFSGLQFPNYSSELNVNALELDDSALYLCASSRQDGLNTEAFFGQGTRLTVV.

Of note for this clone: Other nucleotide sequences in the sample specify the same CDR3. This sequence joins TRBV30 and TRBJ1-2; D possibly corresponds to TRBD1 (5 bases). This CDR3 has 12 amino acids. Germline assignment: CDR1 GTSNPN and CDR2 SVGIG (reference sequence). The germline V and J ends were trimmed by 5 bases and 8 bases, with 15 bases remaining between them. CDR3 sequence: CAWQSGGTGYTF. For the CDR3, the DNA is TGTGCCTGGCAATCGGGGGGTACCGGCTACACCTTC.

The chain couples TRBV7-9 to TRBJ1-1; D unresolved. V was pared by 4 bases and J by 7 bases, with 7 bases between. The CDR3 totals 11 residues. Germline loops: CDR1 SEHNR, CDR2 FQNEAQ (reference sequence). In nucleotides, the CDR3 is TGTGCCAGCAGCTCGTATAGTGAAGCTTTCTTT. Residues: CASSSYSEAFF.